The 26 T cell receptor beta chains listed next were all sequenced from one sample in a study of response to subunit inactivated influenza vaccine. One entry per CDR3 protein results from TCRdb running MiXCR on the RT-PCR reads. The sample has about 500,000 distinct CDR3 sequences, approximately 15% seen once; the top ten hold 2.5% to 3.5%. The sequenced sample was CD4+ T cells sorted from PBMCs, obtained 23 to 25 months after vaccination. The receptors stem from a man aged 50-75 years who received an inactivated influenza vaccine.

This clonotype was counted at least ten times. This chain uses TRBV5-1 with TRBJ2-3; tentative D call: TRBD2 (6 bases). The CDR3 contains 16 residues. The germline V and J ends were trimmed by 4 bases and 2 bases, with 17 bases remaining between them. Germline lookup yields CDR1 SGHRS and CDR2 YFSETQ. This CDR3 is CASSPGTQASTDTQYF. As DNA, the CDR3 is TGCGCCAGCAGCCCCGGGACTCAGGCCTCCACAGATACGCAGTATTTT.

This clonotype has more than one count but fewer than ten. The CDR3 loop is CSAFDYEQYF. For the CDR3, the DNA is TGCAGTGCTTTTGACTACGAGCAGTACTTC. The V gene is TRBV20-1, the J gene TRBJ2-7; D gene unclear. This CDR3 region has 10 residues. Germline V gives CDR1 DFQATT, CDR2 SNEGSKA (reference sequence). The V gene lost 5 bases and the J gene lost 3 bases, with 5 bases spanning the gap.

The rearrangement uses TRBV5-1 and TRBJ1-1, with 8 nucleotides matching TRBD1. Germline CDR1 reads SGHRS; CDR2 reads YFSETQ. This CDR3 region has 14 residues. The V segment lost 4 bases and the J segment 3 bases; nucleotides outside the gene matches: 5. DNA for the CDR3: TGCGCCAGCAGCCTCATGGACAGGGACACTGAAGCTTTCTTT. This gives the protein CASSLMDRDTEAFF.

There are a few counts of this clonotype. The chain links TRBV18 to TRBJ2-7, with a tentative D call TRBD2 (6 bases). Germline CDR1 and CDR2: KGHSH and LQKENI. The CDR3 has 13 amino acids. Trimming took off 3 bases at V and 7 bases at J, with 13 bases between the two ends. The CDR3 DNA is TGTGCCAGCTCACCCTCCTGGGGGGAGGAGCAGTACTTC. Its protein is CASSPSWGEEQYF.

This clonotype was counted only a few times. This sequence joins TRBV6-2 or TRBV6-3 and TRBJ2-7; the match to TRBD1 covers 7 bases. Looked up from germline, CDR1 is MNHEY and CDR2 is SVGEGT. This CDR3 contains 13 residues. V gave up 6 bases and J gave up 1 base; unmatched junction bases: 3. CDR3 sequence reads: CASRATGSYEQYF. The CDR3 coding sequence is TGTGCCAGCAGAGCGACAGGGTCCTACGAGCAGTACTTC.

The genes are TRBV5-1 and TRBJ2-7; D possibly matches TRBD1 or TRBD2 (6 bases each). The CDR3 spans 14 residues. V was pared by 2 bases and J by 2 bases, with 11 bases between. Germline CDR1 reads SGHRS; CDR2 reads YFSETQ. CDR3: CASSLNREAYEQYF. In DNA form, the CDR3 reads TGCGCCAGCAGCTTAAACAGGGAGGCCTACGAGCAGTACTTC.

A few counts support this clonotype. The chain is built from TRBV7-2 and TRBJ2-7, with 7 bases identical to TRBD1. This CDR3 is built from 15 residues. The trim removed 5 bases at V and 0 bases at J, leaving 7 bases unmatched. Germline-derived CDR1 and CDR2 are SGHTA and FQGNSA. CDR3 sequence: CASSKRGQSSYEQYF. In DNA form, the CDR3 reads TGTGCCAGCAGCAAAAGGGGGCAGAGCTCCTACGAGCAGTACTTC.

The chain has TRBV6-2 or TRBV6-3 and TRBJ1-1; no definite D call. V was trimmed by 8 bases and J by 5 bases, leaving 15 bases between them. This CDR3 is 13 amino acids long. Germline V gene lookup returns CDR1 MNHEY and CDR2 SVGEGT. In DNA form, the CDR3 reads TGTGCCAGCTCCGGCCAACCTTCGACTGAAGCTTTCTTT. Amino acid sequence: CASSGQPSTEAFF.

This clonotype was observed a handful of times. V gene TRBV6-2 or TRBV6-3 combines with J gene TRBJ2-3, with TRBD2 identical over 7 bases. The CDR3 length is 13 residues. Germline trimming cut 6 bases from V and 4 bases from J; bases unmatched to any gene: 4. From germline, CDR1 is MNHEY and CDR2 SVGEGT. CDR3 sequence: CASRRLAADTQYF. CDR3 coding DNA: TGTGCCAGCAGACGACTAGCAGCAGATACGCAGTATTTT.

The chain combines TRBV20-1 with TRBJ2-2; TRBD2 matches 10 bases. V trimming: 6 bases; J trimming: 9 bases; junction bases outside the gene matches: 10. Germline V CDR1 and CDR2: DFQATT, SNEGSKA (reference sequence). The CDR3 runs 14 residues. The CDR3 sequence is CSAPKREGRRELFF. The DNA for the CDR3 is TGCAGTGCCCCTAAGCGGGAGGGCCGGAGGGAGCTGTTTTTT.

This clonotype turned up a few times. The chain uses TRBV5-1 and TRBJ2-1; 7 nucleotides match TRBD1. The CDR3 runs to 16 residues. Trimming removed 1 base from V and 5 bases from J; junction bases left unmatched: 9. Germline CDR1 is SGHRS and CDR2 is YFSETQ. This CDR3 is CASSLRPRGGNNEQFF. The CDR3 DNA reads TGCGCCAGCAGCTTGAGGCCCAGAGGGGGCAACAATGAGCAGTTCTTC.

The V call is TRBV18, the J call TRBJ2-1, with TRBD2 as a possible D gene (6 bases). Germline V gene data show CDR1 as KGHSH and CDR2 as LQKENI. This CDR3 region has 14 residues. Trimming removed 3 bases from V and 9 bases from J, with 15 bases in between. The CDR3 here is CASSPTPAGSEQFF. CDR3 DNA: TGTGCCAGCTCACCGACACCGGCGGGGAGTGAGCAGTTCTTC.

The chain couples TRBV6-1 to TRBJ2-7; D not certain. The germline CDR1 and CDR2 sequences are MNHNS and SASEGT. With 6 bases removed from V and 0 bases from J, the gap between germline ends came to 18 bases. The CDR3 has 16 amino acids. CDR3 residues: CASSPGRAGPSYEQYF. CDR3 sequence (DNA): TGTGCCAGCAGCCCCGGTCGTGCCGGACCCTCCTACGAGCAGTACTTC.

In its sample, this clonotype was seen a few times. The chain employs TRBV20-1 and TRBJ2-7; D is perhaps TRBD1 (5 bases). Germline lookup yields CDR1 DFQATT and CDR2 SNEGSKA (reference sequence). V shed 0 bases and J shed 0 bases, with 12 bases lying between them. The CDR3 spans 15 residues. The CDR3 region has the DNA TGCAGTGCTAGAGATATATCAGGGATCTCCTACGAGCAGTACTTC. The encoded protein is CSARDISGISYEQYF.

This clonotype was picked up a small number of times. This chain connects TRBV5-5 to TRBJ2-3; the D gene could be TRBD1 or TRBD2 (5 bases each). CDR1 SGHKS and CDR2 YYEKEE come from the germline V gene (reference sequence). The CDR3 loop spans 14 amino acids. V was pared by 4 bases and J by 2 bases, with 11 bases between. CDR3 in DNA: TGTGCCAGCAGCCGGGACCCCTCCACAGATACGCAGTATTTT. As protein: CASSRDPSTDTQYF.

The chain joins TRBV6-2 or TRBV6-3 to TRBJ2-3; TRBD2 matches 10 bases. V dropped 2 bases and J dropped 3; count of bases not matched to a gene: 8. Per the germline V gene, CDR1 is MNHEY and CDR2 is SVGEGT. This CDR3 is 17 amino acids long. The CDR3: CASSYQASGRGTDTQYF. In DNA, the CDR3 is TGTGCCAGCAGTTACCAGGCTAGCGGGAGAGGGACAGATACGCAGTATTTT.

This clonotype was detected a few times. The chain uses TRBV12-3 or TRBV12-4 and TRBJ1-6; D unresolved. The CDR3 has 15 residues. V gave up 7 bases and J gave up 3 bases, with 13 bases separating them. The CDR3 bases are TGTGCCAGCACCACCGTGGACTTCTATAATTCACCCCTCCACTTT. It codes for CASTTVDFYNSPLHF.

This clonotype was counted a few times. CDR3 region: CASSSTARETQYF. The CDR3 coding sequence is TGTGCCAGCAGTTCCACGGCTCGAGAGACCCAGTACTTC. This chain links TRBV27 with TRBJ2-5; no clear D gene. Germline loops: CDR1 MNHEY, CDR2 SMNVEV (reference sequence). This CDR3 region has 13 residues. Trimming took 4 bases from V and 4 from J, leaving 10 bases between them.

This clonotype was seen a handful of times. The J gene is TRBJ2-3, the V gene TRBV12-3 or TRBV12-4; the D is unclear. This CDR3 is built from 15 residues. The V end lost 1 base, the J end lost 3 bases, and 11 bases lay between the germline ends. The CDR3 sequence: CASSLEPVKTDTQYF. CDR3 sequence (DNA): TGTGCCAGCAGTTTAGAGCCCGTAAAAACAGATACGCAGTATTTT.

V is TRBV20-1 and J is TRBJ1-5; D may be TRBD1 (6 bases). V lost 5 bases and J 3 bases, leaving 14 bases between the germline ends. Germline CDR1 is DFQATT and CDR2 is SNEGSKA (reference sequence). The CDR3 has 14 residues. CDR3 region: CSAGQDSINQPQHF. DNA for the CDR3: TGCAGTGCTGGGCAGGACAGCATCAATCAGCCCCAGCATTTT.

CDR3 sequence reads: CSARDLAGGLTDTQYF. CDR3 nucleotides: TGCAGTGCTAGAGATCTAGCGGGAGGGTTGACAGATACGCAGTATTTT. The V gene is TRBV20-1, the J gene TRBJ2-3; the match to TRBD2 covers 12 bases. V lost 0 bases and J lost 3; bases outside the gene matches: 4. This CDR3 comprises 16 residues. Germline CDR1 reads DFQATT; CDR2 reads SNEGSKA (reference sequence).

V and J are TRBV10-3 and TRBJ1-2; possibly TRBD1 for D (5 bases). The CDR3 runs 13 residues. With 8 bases removed from V and 3 bases from J, the gap between germline ends came to 13 bases. CDR1 ENHRY and CDR2 SYGVKD come from the germline V gene. In DNA form, the CDR3 reads TGTGCCATCGGCGGGGACCGGGACTATGGCTACACCTTC. Its translation is CAIGGDRDYGYTF.

The chain combines TRBV11-2 with TRBJ1-1, with 7 bases lining up with TRBD1. Germline CDR1 is SGHAT and CDR2 is FQNNGV. V lost 6 bases and J lost 7; bases outside the gene matches: 8. The CDR3 totals 13 residues. The CDR3 here is CASSRAGTDEAFF. CDR3 DNA: TGTGCCAGCAGTCGGGCCGGGACAGATGAAGCTTTCTTT.

V and J are TRBV3-1 and TRBJ1-2; maybe TRBD1 (6 bases). The V end was cut by 4 bases, the J end by 6 bases, with 12 bases between. Germline CDR1 is LGHDT and CDR2 is YNNKEL (reference sequence). The CDR3 spans 13 residues. CDR3 coding DNA: TGTGCCAGCAGCCCTTGGGGGGCGGATGGCTACACCTTC. Amino acids: CASSPWGADGYTF.

This clonotype was seen only a few times. The V and J genes are TRBV29-1 and TRBJ2-3; D may be TRBD1 (5 bases). V lost 6 bases to trimming and J lost 3 bases, with 16 bases between them. The CDR3 runs to 14 residues. The germline CDR1 and CDR2 sequences are SQVTM and ANQGSEA. CDR3 bases: TGCAGCGTCCTCCTTGGGGCGAAGACAGATACGCAGTATTTT. It translates to CSVLLGAKTDTQYF.

V usage is TRBV5-5 and J usage is TRBJ2-3, with 11 bases that match TRBD2. CDR3 size: 16 residues. Germline loops: CDR1 SGHKS, CDR2 YYEKEE (reference sequence). With V trimmed by 6 bases and J by 0 bases, 6 bases remained unmatched. In nucleotides, the CDR3 is TGTGCCAGCAACCAAGGGACTAGCGGTAGCACAGATACGCAGTATTTT. This encodes CASNQGTSGSTDTQYF. Full variable domain (rest looked up from reference TRBV5-5 and TRBJ2-3): DAGVTQSPTHLIKTRGQQVTLRCSPISGHKSVSWYQQVLGQGPQFIFQYYEKEERGRGNFPDRFSARQFPNYSSELNVNALLLGDSALYLCASNQGTSGSTDTQYFGPGTRLTVL.